One and the same sample provided the 22 T cell receptor beta chains below, sequenced in a study of cytomegalovirus exposure and HLA in healthy donors. Researchers ran the PCR with 60 Vbeta and 13 Jbeta primers. The method was immunoSEQ multiplex PCR; TCRdb's version includes in-frame clones alone and lacks a portion of them. The repertoire has more than 55,000 clones, around 74% of them found once; the top ten carry 11%. Sequenced: PBMCs. The receptors derive from a woman aged 60 to 75 in good health and CMV-seropositive.

The CDR3 sequence is CASSLLRGGGDEQFF. CDR3 in DNA: TGTGCCAGCAGCTTATTGCGGGGGGGTGGCGATGAGCAGTTCTTC. The V and J genes are TRBV7-9 and TRBJ2-1; TRBD2 agrees at 9 bases. The CDR3 is 15 amino acids. Germline CDR1 is SEHNR and CDR2 is FQNEAQ (reference sequence). Trimming removed 2 bases from V and 8 bases from J; junction bases left unmatched: 7.

The CDR3: CASSEGRGRSAFF. CDR3 nucleotides: TGTGCCAGCAGTGAAGGGAGGGGAAGGTCCGCTTTCTTT. V is TRBV2 and J is TRBJ1-1; tentative D call: TRBD1 (5 bases). V was cut by 1 base and J by 11 bases, with 14 bases left in between. Germline V gene sequence: CDR1 SNHLY, CDR2 FYNNEI. The CDR3 length is 13 residues.

The rearrangement uses TRBV19 and TRBJ2-7; 7 nucleotides line up with TRBD1. V gave up 4 bases and J gave up 3 bases; unmatched junction bases: 12. Germline CDR1 and CDR2: LNHDA and SQIVND (reference sequence). The CDR3 consists of 16 residues. The CDR3 DNA follows: TGTGCCAGTAGTACCTACGACAGGGTTGGTGTCTACGAGCAGTACTTC. Translating it yields CASSTYDRVGVYEQYF.

This chain joins TRBV5-1 and TRBJ2-7; perhaps TRBD2 as D (5 bases). CDR1 SGHRS and CDR2 YFSETQ come from the germline V gene. The CDR3 consists of 13 residues. V lost 5 bases to trimming and J lost 2 bases, with 11 bases between them. The CDR3 bases are TGCGCCAGCAGTAGGCTAGCACCCTACGAGCAGTACTTC. Its protein is CASSRLAPYEQYF.

This clone appeared a few times. The V and J genes are TRBV27 and TRBJ2-2, with 9 bases aligning to TRBD1. This CDR3 is 16 amino acids long. Germline CDR1 MNHEY, CDR2 SMNVEV (reference sequence). The V segment lost 1 base and the J segment 7 bases; nucleotides outside the gene matches: 7. The CDR3 here is CASSLLGTGNFGELFF. CDR3 DNA: TGTGCCAGCAGTTTATTAGGGACAGGGAATTTCGGGGAGCTGTTTTTT.

The chain links TRBV5-1 to TRBJ2-3; D is possibly TRBD2 (6 bases). V was pared by 2 bases and J by 0 bases, with 10 bases between. CDR3 size: 15 residues. From germline, CDR1 is SGHRS and CDR2 YFSETQ. For the CDR3, the DNA is TGCGCCAGCAGCTTCGGACTACCTAGCACAGATACGCAGTATTTT. It translates to CASSFGLPSTDTQYF.

The chain couples TRBV5-4 to TRBJ1-1, with 9 bases identical to TRBD1. From germline, CDR1 is SGHNT and CDR2 YYREEE (reference sequence). This CDR3 has 14 residues. Germline trimming cut 4 bases from V and 4 bases from J; bases unmatched to any gene: 5. CDR3 loop: CASSPGQGSTEAFF. CDR3 coding DNA: TGTGCCAGCAGCCCGGGACAGGGAAGCACTGAAGCTTTCTTT.

The J gene is TRBJ2-7, the V gene TRBV7-9; 7 bases align to TRBD2. This CDR3 comprises 12 residues. V lost 5 bases to trimming and J lost 3 bases; unmatched junction nucleotides: 1. Germline CDR1 is SEHNR and CDR2 is FQNEAQ (reference sequence). The CDR3 region is CASSPGGYEQYF. For the CDR3, the DNA is TGTGCCAGCAGCCCGGGGGGCTACGAGCAGTACTTC.

This chain joins TRBV6-5 and TRBJ1-1, with D hard to call. Trimming took off 4 bases at V and 5 bases at J, with 8 bases between the two ends. There are 12 residues in the CDR3. Germline CDR1 reads MNHEY; CDR2 reads SVGAGI. The CDR3 coding sequence is TGTGCCAGCAGTTCCCGGGGAACTGAAGCTTTCTTT. This codes for CASSSRGTEAFF.

The rearrangement uses TRBV18 and TRBJ2-2, with TRBD1 matching over 7 bases. Looked up from germline, CDR1 is KGHSH and CDR2 is LQKENI. V shed 1 base and J 5 bases; nucleotides not matched to a gene: 4. This CDR3 comprises 15 residues. Written as DNA, the CDR3 is TGTGCCAGCTCACCACAGACAGGGTCGACCGGGGAGCTGTTTTTT. This codes for CASSPQTGSTGELFF.

This rearrangement joins TRBV7-2 to TRBJ2-1, with 10 bases that match TRBD2. Trimming at V came to 6 bases and at J to 4 bases, leaving 3 bases not matched to a gene. The CDR3 has 14 amino acids. Germline values: CDR1 SGHTA, CDR2 FQGNSA. CDR3 nucleotide sequence: TGTGCCAGCAGTCGGACTAGCGGTTACAATGAGCAGTTCTTC. Translation: CASSRTSGYNEQFF. Full variable domain (remainder filled in from reference TRBV7-2 and TRBJ2-1): GAGVSQSPSNKVTEKGKDVELRCDPISGHTALYWYRQSLGQGLEFLIYFQGNSAPDKSGLPSDRFSAERTGGSVSTLTIQRTQQEDSAVYLCASSRTSGYNEQFFGPGTRLTVL.

Written as DNA, the CDR3 is TGTGCCAGCAGTGAATATAGGGTGACAGGCCAAGAAAAACTGTTTTTT. Residues: CASSEYRVTGQEKLFF. V gene TRBV25-1 combines with J gene TRBJ1-4; D perhaps matches TRBD1 (6 bases). Per the germline V gene, CDR1 is MGHDK and CDR2 is SYGVNS. V was trimmed by 0 bases and J by 8 bases, leaving 16 bases between them. This CDR3 comprises 16 residues.

V and J are TRBV7-8 and TRBJ2-7; 8 nucleotides match TRBD1. J was trimmed by 3 bases and V by 1 base; bases with no gene match: 5. The CDR3 spans 15 residues. CDR1 is SGHVS, CDR2 FQNEAQ, per germline. The CDR3 nucleotides read TGTGCCAGCAGCTTAGTAACAGGGGGAAACTACGAGCAGTACTTC. Its protein product is CASSLVTGGNYEQYF.

This clone was detected once. The gene calls are TRBV20-1 and TRBJ1-2, with D tentatively TRBD1 (5 bases). The V gene's germline CDR1 is DFQATT and CDR2 SNEGSKA (reference sequence). Trimming took 5 bases from V and 6 from J, leaving 10 bases between them. There are 11 residues in the CDR3. CDR3 bases: TGCAGTGCTCCGGGAGGGGATGGCTACACCTTC. Protein sequence: CSAPGGDGYTF.

The J gene is TRBJ2-1, the V gene TRBV18; the match to TRBD2 covers 8 bases. The CDR3 covers 15 residues. The V and J ends lost 0 bases and 9 bases, in that order; junction bases with no gene match: 7. The germline gives CDR1 KGHSH, CDR2 LQKENI. The CDR3 DNA follows: TGTGCCAGCTCACCACCGTCTAGCGGGCGGGGTGAGCAGTTCTTC. This codes for CASSPPSSGRGEQFF.

This chain links TRBV6-5 with TRBJ2-2; no firm D call. The CDR3 sequence is 13 residues long. Germline lookup yields CDR1 MNHEY and CDR2 SVGAGI. V shed 2 bases and J shed 2 bases, with 3 bases lying between them. The CDR3 loop is CASSYPNTGELFF. DNA of the CDR3: TGTGCCAGCAGTTACCCTAACACCGGGGAGCTGTTTTTT.

The genes are TRBV19 and TRBJ2-5; 9 bases line up with TRBD1. The J segment lost 5 bases and the V segment lost 4 bases, leaving 5 bases of the junction unmatched. CDR1 and CDR2 (germline): LNHDA, SQIVND (reference sequence). The CDR3 is 14 residues long. The DNA of the CDR3 is TGTGCCAGTAGTAGTACAGGGGGCCGGGAGACCCAGTACTTC. Its protein product is CASSSTGGRETQYF. The full variable domain, completed using reference TRBV19 and TRBJ2-5, is DGGITQSPKYLFRKEGQNVTLSCEQNLNHDAMYWYRQDPGQGLRLIYYSQIVNDFQKGDIAEGYSVSREKKESFPLTVTSAQKNPTAFYLCASSSTGGRETQYFGPGTRLLVL.

This clone was seen only once. The rearrangement uses TRBV29-1 and TRBJ1-1, with TRBD1 matching over 7 bases. V lost 4 bases to trimming and J lost 1 base; unmatched junction nucleotides: 6. The CDR3 has 14 residues. CDR1 is SQVTM and CDR2 is ANQGSEA in the germline V gene. CDR3 nucleotide sequence: TGCAGCGTTGTCAAGGGGGCGGGGAACACTGAAGCTTTCTTT. Amino acid sequence: CSVVKGAGNTEAFF.

This clone was detected only a few times. The rearrangement joins TRBV19 to TRBJ1-2; D unclear. The CDR3 length is 15 residues. Germline V gene lookup returns CDR1 LNHDA and CDR2 SQIVND (reference sequence). Trimming took off 7 bases at V and 2 bases at J, with 17 bases between the two ends. This CDR3 reads CASTTRNGGNYGYTF. The CDR3 nucleotides read TGTGCCAGTACCACGAGGAACGGTGGCAACTATGGCTACACCTTC. Looking up the rest from reference TRBV19 and TRBJ1-2 gives the full variable domain: DGGITQSPKYLFRKEGQNVTLSCEQNLNHDAMYWYRQDPGQGLRLIYYSQIVNDFQKGDIAEGYSVSREKKESFPLTVTSAQKNPTAFYLCASTTRNGGNYGYTFGSGTRLTVV.

This clone has only one observation. One end of the junction varies from germline; a read error may be responsible. CDR3 sequence (DNA): TGCAGCGTCGGACAGGGCATGAACACTGAAGCTTTATTT. Residues: CSVGQGMNTEALF. V is TRBV29-1 and J is TRBJ1-1; 8 positions agree with TRBD1. CDR1 is SQVTM and CDR2 is ANQGSEA in the germline V gene. This CDR3 has 13 residues.

The count of this clone is one. The genes are TRBV7-8 and TRBJ1-1, with 7 bases that match TRBD1. J was trimmed by 6 bases and V by 5 bases; bases with no gene match: 9. The CDR3 is 14 amino acids. Per the germline V gene, CDR1 is SGHVS and CDR2 is FQNEAQ. CDR3 sequence reads: CASSPGTANPEAFF. The DNA for the CDR3 is TGTGCCAGCAGCCCGGGGACAGCAAATCCTGAAGCTTTCTTT.

V is TRBV5-1 and J is TRBJ1-2, with unresolved D. The CDR3 has 13 amino acids. Trimming pared 1 base from V and 6 bases from J, leaving 10 bases between. Germline assignment: CDR1 SGHRS and CDR2 YFSETQ. Here the CDR3 reads CASSLFSGHGYTF. CDR3 DNA sequence: TGCGCCAGCAGCTTGTTCTCTGGGCATGGCTACACCTTC.